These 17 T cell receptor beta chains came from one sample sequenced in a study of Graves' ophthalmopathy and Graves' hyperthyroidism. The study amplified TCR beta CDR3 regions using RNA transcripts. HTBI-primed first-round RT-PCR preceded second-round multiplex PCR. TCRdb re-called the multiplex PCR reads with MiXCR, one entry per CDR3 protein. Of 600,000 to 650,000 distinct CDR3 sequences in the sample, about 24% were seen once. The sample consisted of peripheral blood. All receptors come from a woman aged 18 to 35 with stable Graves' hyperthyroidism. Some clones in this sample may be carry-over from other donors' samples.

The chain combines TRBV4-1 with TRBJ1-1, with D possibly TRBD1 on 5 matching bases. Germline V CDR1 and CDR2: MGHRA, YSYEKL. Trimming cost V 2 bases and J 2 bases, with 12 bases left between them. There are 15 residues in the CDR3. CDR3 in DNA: TGCGCCAGCAGCCAAAACCCACAGGTTAACACTGAAGCTTTCTTT. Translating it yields CASSQNPQVNTEAFF.

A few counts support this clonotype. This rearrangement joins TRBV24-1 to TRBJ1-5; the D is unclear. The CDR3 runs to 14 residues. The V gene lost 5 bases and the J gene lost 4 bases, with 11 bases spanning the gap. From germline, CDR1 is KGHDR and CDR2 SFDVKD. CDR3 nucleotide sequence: TGTGCCACCAGTGTCAGGACTACAAATCAGCCCCAGCATTTT. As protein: CATSVRTTNQPQHF.

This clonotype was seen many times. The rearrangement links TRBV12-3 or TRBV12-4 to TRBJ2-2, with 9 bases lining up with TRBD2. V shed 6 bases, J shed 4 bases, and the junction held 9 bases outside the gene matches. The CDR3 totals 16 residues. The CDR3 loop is CASRGRLAEGTGELFF. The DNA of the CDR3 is TGTGCCAGCAGGGGGAGACTAGCGGAGGGCACCGGGGAGCTGTTTTTT.

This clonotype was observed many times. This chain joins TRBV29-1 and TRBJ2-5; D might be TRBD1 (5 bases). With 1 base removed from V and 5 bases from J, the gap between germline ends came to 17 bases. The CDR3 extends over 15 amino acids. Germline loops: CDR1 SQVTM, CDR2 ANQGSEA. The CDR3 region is CSVEGVAGNFETQYF. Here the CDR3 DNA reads TGCAGCGTTGAAGGGGTGGCAGGGAACTTCGAGACCCAGTACTTC.

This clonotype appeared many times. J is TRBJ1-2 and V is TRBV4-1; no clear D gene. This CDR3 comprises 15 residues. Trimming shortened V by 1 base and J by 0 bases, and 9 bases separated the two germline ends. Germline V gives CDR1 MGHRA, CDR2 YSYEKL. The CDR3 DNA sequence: TGCGCCAGCAGCCAAGTTTGGGAGACTAACTATGGCTACACCTTC. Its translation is CASSQVWETNYGYTF.

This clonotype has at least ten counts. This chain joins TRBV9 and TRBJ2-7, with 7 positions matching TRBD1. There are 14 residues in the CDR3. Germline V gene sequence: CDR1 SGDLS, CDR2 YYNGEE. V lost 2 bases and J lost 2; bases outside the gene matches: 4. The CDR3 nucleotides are TGTGCCAGCAGCGTGGGGGACAGTACCTACGAGCAGTACTTC. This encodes CASSVGDSTYEQYF.

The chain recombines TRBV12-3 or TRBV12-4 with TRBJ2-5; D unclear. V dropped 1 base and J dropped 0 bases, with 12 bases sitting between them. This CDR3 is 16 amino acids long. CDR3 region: CASSLGRAPYQETQYF. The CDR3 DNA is TGTGCCAGCAGTTTAGGAAGGGCCCCGTACCAAGAGACCCAGTACTTC.

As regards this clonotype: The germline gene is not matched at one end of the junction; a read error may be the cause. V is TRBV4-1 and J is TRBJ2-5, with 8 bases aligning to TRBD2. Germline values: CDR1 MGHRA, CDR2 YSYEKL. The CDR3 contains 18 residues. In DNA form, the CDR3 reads TGCGCCAGCAGCCAACAACCGGGGGGGCCGAGATCCATAGAGACCGAGTACTTC. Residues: CASSQQPGGPRSIETEYF.

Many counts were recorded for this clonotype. The CDR3 spells CSVPPGQMNTEAFF. The CDR3 DNA reads TGCAGTGTTCCCCCGGGACAGATGAACACTGAAGCTTTCTTT. The chain has TRBV20-1 and TRBJ1-1, with 7 bases lining up with TRBD1. CDR3 length: 14 residues. Germline loops: CDR1 DFQATT, CDR2 SNEGSKA (reference sequence). J was trimmed by 0 bases and V by 7 bases; bases with no gene match: 8.

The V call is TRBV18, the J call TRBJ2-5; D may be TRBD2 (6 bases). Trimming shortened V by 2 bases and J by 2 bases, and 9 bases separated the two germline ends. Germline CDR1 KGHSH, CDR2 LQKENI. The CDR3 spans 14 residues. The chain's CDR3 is CASSPGTPQETQYF. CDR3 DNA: TGTGCCAGCTCACCAGGGACTCCTCAAGAGACCCAGTACTTC.

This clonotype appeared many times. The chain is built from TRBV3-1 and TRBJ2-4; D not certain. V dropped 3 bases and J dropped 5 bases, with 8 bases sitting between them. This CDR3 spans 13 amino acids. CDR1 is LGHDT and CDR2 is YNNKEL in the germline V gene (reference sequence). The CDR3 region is CASSHRTQNIQYF. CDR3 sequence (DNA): TGTGCCAGCAGCCATCGGACCCAAAACATTCAGTACTTC.

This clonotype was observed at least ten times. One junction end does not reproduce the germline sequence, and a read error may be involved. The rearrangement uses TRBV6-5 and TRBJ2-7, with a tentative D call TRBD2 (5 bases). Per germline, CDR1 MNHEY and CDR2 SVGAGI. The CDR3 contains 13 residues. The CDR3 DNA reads TGTGCCAGCAGTTACGATGGGAGAGGATTACAAATCTTC. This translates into CASSYDGRGLQIF.

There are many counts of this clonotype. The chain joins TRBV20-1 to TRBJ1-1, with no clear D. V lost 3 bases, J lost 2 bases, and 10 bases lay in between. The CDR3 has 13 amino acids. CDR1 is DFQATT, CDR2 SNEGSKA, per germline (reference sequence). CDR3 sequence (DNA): TGCAGTGCTAGTTCTGACTTTAACACTGAAGCTTTCTTT. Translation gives CSASSDFNTEAFF.

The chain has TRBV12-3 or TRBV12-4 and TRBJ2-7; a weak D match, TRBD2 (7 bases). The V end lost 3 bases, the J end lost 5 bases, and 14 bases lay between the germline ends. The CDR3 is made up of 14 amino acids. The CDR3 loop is CASSLRGGLNEQYF. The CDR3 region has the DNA TGTGCCAGCAGTTTGAGGGGGGGCTTGAACGAGCAGTACTTC.

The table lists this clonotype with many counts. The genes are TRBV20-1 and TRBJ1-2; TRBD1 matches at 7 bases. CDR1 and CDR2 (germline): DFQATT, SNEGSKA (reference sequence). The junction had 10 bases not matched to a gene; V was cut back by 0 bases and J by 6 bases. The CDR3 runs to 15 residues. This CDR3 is CSARDVLTGANGYTF. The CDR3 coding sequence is TGCAGTGCTAGAGATGTTCTTACAGGGGCTAATGGCTACACCTTC.

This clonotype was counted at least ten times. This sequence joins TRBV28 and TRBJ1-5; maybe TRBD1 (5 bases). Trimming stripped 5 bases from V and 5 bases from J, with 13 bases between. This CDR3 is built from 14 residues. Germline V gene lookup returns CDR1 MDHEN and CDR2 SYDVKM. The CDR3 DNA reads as TGTGCCAGCAGTCTCTCGCAGGGTTATCAGCCCCAGCATTTT. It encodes CASSLSQGYQPQHF.

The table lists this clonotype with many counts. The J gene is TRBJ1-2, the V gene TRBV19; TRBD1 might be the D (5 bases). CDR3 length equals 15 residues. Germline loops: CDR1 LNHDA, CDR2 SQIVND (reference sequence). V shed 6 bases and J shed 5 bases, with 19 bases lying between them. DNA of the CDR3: TGTGCCAGTAGAAGGACAAATCAAGAAACATATGGCTACACCTTC. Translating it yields CASRRTNQETYGYTF.